This T cell receptor beta chain originates from a study of brain T cells in children with intractable seizures. Assay: immunoSEQ multiplex PCR; the TCRdb copy retains only in-frame clones and omits some. The repertoire includes about 340,000 clones, approximately 93% of them detected once, and 5.7% sits in the top ten. As to time point: blood from clinic visit 5 months post-surgery; TSC patient then seizure free. Germline V gives CDR1 MNHEY, CDR2 SMNVEV (reference sequence). CDR3 size: 12 residues. V was clipped by 4 bases and J by 6 bases, with 6 bases between them. The receptor comes from a boy under three years old with tuberous sclerosis and intractable seizures. Sample: peripheral blood, taken 4 to 5 months after surgery. This chain connects TRBV27 to TRBJ2-2, with unresolved D. This chain's CDR3 is CASSSTPGELFF. The CDR3 DNA follows: TGTGCCAGCAGTTCAACGCCCGGGGAGCTGTTTTTT.